This TCR beta chain was recorded in a study of Ad26.COV2.S vaccination and SARS-CoV-2 variants. For the study at large: The donor participated in the COV1001 trial, in its Ad26.COV2.S arm. The study gave Ad26.COV2.S intramuscularly, once or twice 56 days apart.

The CDR3 is made up of 17 amino acids. Germline V CDR1 and CDR2: LGHNA, YSLEER. The J segment lost 2 bases and the V segment lost 1 base, leaving 4 bases of the junction unmatched. Only in-frame clones appear in the TCRdb table, and some are missing; sequencing was by immunoSEQ multiplex PCR. The data show roughly 400,000 clones, about 90% seen once. Treatment indicated: about 20 received Ad26.COV2.S at low or high dose, single or two shots; about 5 received placebo; per-sample allocation not given. The samples were gathered on day 63 after the first injection of vaccine or placebo. Donation was by an adult aged 18-55 years who was in Boston. As its vector, the vaccine had Ad26, which expressed Wuhan-strain SARS-CoV-2 spike. The sample holds one count of this clone.

This receptor was obtained from a person aged 18 to 65 who received the Ad26.COV2.S COVID-19 vaccine or a placebo. The gene calls are TRBV4-3 and TRBJ2-5; 13 nucleotides agree with TRBD2. Sample: peripheral blood, taken in a trial of Ad26.COV2.S vaccine versus placebo. The CDR3 is CASSQGRLAGGQETQYF. The CDR3 DNA sequence: TGCGCCAGCAGCCAAGGGCGACTAGCGGGAGGACAAGAGACCCAGTACTTC.